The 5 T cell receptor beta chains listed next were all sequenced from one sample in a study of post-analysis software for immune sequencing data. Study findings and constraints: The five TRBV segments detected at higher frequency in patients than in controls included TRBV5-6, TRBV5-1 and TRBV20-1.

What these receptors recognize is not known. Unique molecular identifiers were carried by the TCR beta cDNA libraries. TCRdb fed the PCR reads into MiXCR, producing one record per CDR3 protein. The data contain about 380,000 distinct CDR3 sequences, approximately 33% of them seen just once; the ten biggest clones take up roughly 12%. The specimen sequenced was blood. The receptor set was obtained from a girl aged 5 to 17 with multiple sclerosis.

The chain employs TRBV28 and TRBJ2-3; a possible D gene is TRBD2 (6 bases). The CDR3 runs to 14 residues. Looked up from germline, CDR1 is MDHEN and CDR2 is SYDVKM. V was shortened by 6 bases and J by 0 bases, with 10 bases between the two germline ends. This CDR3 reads CASSGTASTDTQYF. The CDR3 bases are TGTGCCAGCAGCGGGACTGCTAGCACAGATACGCAGTATTTT.

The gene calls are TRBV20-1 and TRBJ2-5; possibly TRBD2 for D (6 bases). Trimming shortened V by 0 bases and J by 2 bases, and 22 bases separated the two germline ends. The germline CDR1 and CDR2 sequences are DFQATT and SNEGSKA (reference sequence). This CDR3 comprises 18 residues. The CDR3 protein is CSAREVAASAAPQETQYF. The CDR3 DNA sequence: TGCAGTGCTAGAGAGGTTGCGGCTAGCGCAGCACCTCAAGAGACCCAGTACTTC.

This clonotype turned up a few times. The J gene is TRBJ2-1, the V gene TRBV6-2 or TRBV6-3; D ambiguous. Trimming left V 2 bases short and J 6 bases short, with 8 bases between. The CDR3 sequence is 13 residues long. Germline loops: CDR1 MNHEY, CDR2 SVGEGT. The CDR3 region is CASSYLDLNEQFF. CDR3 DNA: TGTGCCAGCAGTTACCTTGACCTCAATGAGCAGTTCTTC.

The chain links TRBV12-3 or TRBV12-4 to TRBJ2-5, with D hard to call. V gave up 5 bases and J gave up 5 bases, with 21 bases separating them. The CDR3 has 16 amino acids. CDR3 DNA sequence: TGTGCCAGCAGTCCTGGGAAGGGATCCCCCGGGGAGACCCAGTACTTC. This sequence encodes CASSPGKGSPGETQYF.

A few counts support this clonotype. CDR3 sequence reads: CASSEVGGEKLFF. DNA for the CDR3: TGTGCCAGCAGTGAAGTGGGGGGTGAAAAACTGTTTTTT. The V call is TRBV2, the J call TRBJ1-4; maybe TRBD1 (5 bases). V was shortened by 1 base and J by 7 bases, with 7 bases between the two germline ends. This CDR3 has 13 residues. From germline, CDR1 is SNHLY and CDR2 FYNNEI.